A selection of T cell receptor beta chains follows, all from one sample in a study of cytomegalovirus exposure and HLA in healthy donors. Method: immunoSEQ multiplex PCR; TCRdb's copy keeps in-frame clones and lacks some. The table lists about 190,000 clones, with about 1% in the top ten. The sequenced sample was PBMCs. These receptors originate from a woman younger than 45 in good health and CMV-seropositive. CDR3s include the opening cysteine and the closing phenylalanine or tryptophan. The order of the fields is D gene, V gene, J gene, CDR3 DNA, CDR3 protein. The D gene is left open where the match is weak.

D gene: -; V gene: TRBV11-2; J gene: TRBJ2-7; CDR3 DNA: TGTGCCAGCAGCGATTTTTGGGGGGGCCAGGTGGAGCAGTACTTC; CDR3 protein: CASSDFWGGQVEQYF
D gene: -; V gene: TRBV19; J gene: TRBJ1-4; CDR3 DNA: TGTGCCAGTAGTCCCGGGCTCAGGGCTGGCGAAAAACTGTTTTTT; CDR3 protein: CASSPGLRAGEKLFF
D gene: -; V gene: TRBV5-1; J gene: TRBJ2-1; CDR3 DNA: TGCGCCAGCAGCTTGGCTCCTAACAATGAGCAGTTCTTC; CDR3 protein: CASSLAPNNEQFF
D gene: -; V gene: TRBV29-1; J gene: TRBJ2-7; CDR3 DNA: TGCAGCGTTGGCAGGCAGAACTCCTACGAGCAGTACTTC; CDR3 protein: CSVGRQNSYEQYF
D gene: -; V gene: TRBV10-3; J gene: TRBJ1-1; CDR3 DNA: TGTGCCGCGTCGGGACAGAACACTGAAGCTTTCTTT; CDR3 protein: CAASGQNTEAFF
D gene: -; V gene: TRBV6-5; J gene: TRBJ2-5; CDR3 DNA: TGTGCCAGCAGTTTAAGGGGGGAGACCCAGTACTTC; CDR3 protein: CASSLRGETQYF
D gene: -; V gene: TRBV7-8; J gene: TRBJ1-3; CDR3 DNA: TGTGCCAGCAGCCAAAGACAGAAAGACTCTGGAAACACCATATATTTT; CDR3 protein: CASSQRQKDSGNTIYF
D gene: -; V gene: TRBV5-1; J gene: TRBJ2-2; CDR3 DNA: TGCGCCAGCAGCTTGGCGGTCGAAATGGTCGGGGAGCTGTTTTTT; CDR3 protein: CASSLAVEMVGELFF
D gene: TRBD2; V gene: TRBV9; J gene: TRBJ2-7; CDR3 DNA: TGTGCCAGCAGCCGGACTAGCGGGATCCTCTACGAGCAGTACTTC; CDR3 protein: CASSRTSGILYEQYF
D gene: -; V gene: TRBV27; J gene: TRBJ1-2; CDR3 DNA: TGTGCCAGCAGTTCGAGGGACTTCTATGGCTACACCTTC; CDR3 protein: CASSSRDFYGYTF
D gene: -; V gene: TRBV29-1; J gene: TRBJ1-1; CDR3 DNA: TGCAGCGTTGCAGGGAGGGCGAACACTGAAGCTTTCTTT; CDR3 protein: CSVAGRANTEAFF
D gene: -; V gene: TRBV9; J gene: TRBJ1-3; CDR3 DNA: TGTGCCAGCAGCGTAGCCCTGCCTATGAGCTCTGGAAACACCATATATTTT; CDR3 protein: CASSVALPMSSGNTIYF
D gene: -; V gene: TRBV15; J gene: TRBJ1-6; CDR3 DNA: TGTGCCACCAGCAGAGATGCGGGGAGCTCCTATAATTCACCCCTCCACTTT; CDR3 protein: CATSRDAGSSYNSPLHF
D gene: -; V gene: TRBV29-1; J gene: TRBJ1-5; CDR3 DNA: TGCAGCGTTGTAATAGGGGATCAGCCCCAGCATTTT; CDR3 protein: CSVVIGDQPQHF
D gene: TRBD2; V gene: TRBV7-9; J gene: TRBJ2-5; CDR3 DNA: TGTGCCAGCCGTCCGGGACTAGCGGGCGCTTACCAAGAGACCCAGTACTTC; CDR3 protein: CASRPGLAGAYQETQYF
D gene: -; V gene: TRBV6-1; J gene: TRBJ1-4; CDR3 DNA: TGTGCCAGCAGTGTGACCAGGGCTCCAAGTGGGGTTAATGAAAAACTGTTTTTT; CDR3 protein: CASSVTRAPSGVNEKLFF
D gene: TRBD1; V gene: TRBV10-3; J gene: TRBJ1-6; CDR3 DNA: TGTGCCATCAGTGAGTCAGTCCAGGGGGCTTCACCCCTCCACTTT; CDR3 protein: CAISESVQGASPLHF
D gene: TRBD1; V gene: TRBV5-4; J gene: TRBJ1-1; CDR3 DNA: TGTGCCAGCAGCTTGTTACAGGGGGCCGGTGAAGCTTTCTTT; CDR3 protein: CASSLLQGAGEAFF
D gene: -; V gene: TRBV11-2; J gene: TRBJ1-5; CDR3 DNA: TGTGCCAGCAGCTTAGACCAGGGAAATCAGCCCCAGCATTTT; CDR3 protein: CASSLDQGNQPQHF
D gene: TRBD2; V gene: TRBV6-1; J gene: TRBJ2-1; CDR3 DNA: TGTGCCAGCAGTGAGCGGGGGAATGAGCAGTTCTTC; CDR3 protein: CASSERGNEQFF
D gene: -; V gene: TRBV6-6; J gene: TRBJ2-7; CDR3 DNA: TGTGCCAGCAGGGACTCGGGCACCAACTCCTACGAGCAGTACTTC; CDR3 protein: CASRDSGTNSYEQYF
D gene: -; V gene: TRBV18; J gene: TRBJ2-7; CDR3 DNA: TGTGCCAGCTCACCCCCGGGACACTCATCCTACGAGCAGTACTTC; CDR3 protein: CASSPPGHSSYEQYF
D gene: TRBD1; V gene: TRBV5-4; J gene: TRBJ1-3; CDR3 DNA: TGTGCCAGCAGCTTGGGAGGGACAGGGCTCGGAAACACCATATATTTT; CDR3 protein: CASSLGGTGLGNTIYF
D gene: -; V gene: TRBV6-1; J gene: TRBJ2-7; CDR3 DNA: TGTGCCAGCAGTGTGGAGGGGGCTTGGTACGAGCAGTACTTC; CDR3 protein: CASSVEGAWYEQYF
D gene: -; V gene: TRBV25-1; J gene: TRBJ1-1; CDR3 DNA: TGTGCCAGCAGCCAGGGTAGGACTGAAGCTTTCTTT; CDR3 protein: CASSQGRTEAFF
D gene: -; V gene: TRBV5-1; J gene: TRBJ1-5; CDR3 DNA: TGCGCCAGCAGCTTGGCAGGGCTTCAGCCCCAGCATTTT; CDR3 protein: CASSLAGLQPQHF
D gene: -; V gene: TRBV11-3; J gene: TRBJ2-2; CDR3 DNA: TGTGCCAGCGGCCCGGGTGGGGCGACGAACACCGGGGAGCTGTTTTTT; CDR3 protein: CASGPGGATNTGELFF
D gene: TRBD1; V gene: TRBV9; J gene: TRBJ1-4; CDR3 DNA: TGTGCCAGCAGCCTGGACAGGGGTAATGAAAAACTGTTTTTT; CDR3 protein: CASSLDRGNEKLFF
D gene: TRBD1; V gene: TRBV5-1; J gene: TRBJ2-1; CDR3 DNA: TGCGCCAGCAGCTTGGGTCGCAGGGGGCAAAGCTCCTACAATGAGCAGTTCTTC; CDR3 protein: CASSLGRRGQSSYNEQFF
D gene: TRBD1; V gene: TRBV5-1; J gene: TRBJ2-1; CDR3 DNA: TGCGCCAGCAGCGTTACAGGGGGCGCTGGTGAGCAGTTCTTC; CDR3 protein: CASSVTGGAGEQFF
D gene: -; V gene: TRBV4-1; J gene: TRBJ2-2; CDR3 DNA: TGCGCCAGCAGCCAAGAAGCATTCACTGTGAGCGGGGAGCTGTTTTTT; CDR3 protein: CASSQEAFTVSGELFF
D gene: -; V gene: TRBV7-2; J gene: TRBJ2-5; CDR3 DNA: TGTGCCAGCAGCCGGAAGAGCCAGGGAGAGACCCAGTACTTC; CDR3 protein: CASSRKSQGETQYF
D gene: -; V gene: TRBV2; J gene: TRBJ2-7; CDR3 DNA: TGTGCCAGCAGTGAATATGGGCCTTGGGTAGAGGGCTTC; CDR3 protein: CASSEYGPWVEGF
D gene: TRBD2; V gene: TRBV27; J gene: TRBJ2-1; CDR3 DNA: TGTGCCAGCCGTACTAGCGCCCTCTTTTTCCATGAGCAGTTCTTC; CDR3 protein: CASRTSALFFHEQFF